These T cell receptor beta chains were read from a single sample in a study of blood T cells in healthy people across ages. TCRdb redid the calling of the 5' RACE reads with MiXCR, one entry per CDR3 protein. The sample carries some 1,500,000 distinct CDR3 sequences, 35% to 45% recorded once. The specimen was blood. The receptor source for this set is a woman aged 18 to 35 in good health. Each CDR3 is given with its conserved first and last residue. The order of the fields is J gene, CDR3 length, D gene, clone size, V gene, CDR3 DNA, CDR3 protein. The D gene is left open where the match is weak. The size field is filled for only some rows; it gives once, few, many or a size class.

>TRBJ2-7|16|TRBD1|-|TRBV28
TGTGCCAGCAGTTTTCGGTCGGGACAGGTGTCCTACGAGCAGTACTTC
CASSFRSGQVSYEQYF
>TRBJ2-1|20|-|few|TRBV12-3/TRBV12-4
TGTGCCAGCAGTTTAAGTGCGCACACAGCAGGGGCACCTTTCTACAATGAGCAGTTCTTC
CASSLSAHTAGAPFYNEQFF
>TRBJ2-3|12|-|-|TRBV20-1
TGCAGTGCTCGCGGCCCTAGGGATACGCAGTATTTT
CSARGPRDTQYF
>TRBJ2-7|16|TRBD2|-|TRBV5-6
TGTGCCAGCAGCTCACCCCTAGCGGGCTATTCCTACGAGCAGTACTTC
CASSSPLAGYSYEQYF
>TRBJ2-1|17|-|-|TRBV7-9
TGTGCCAGCAGCTTAAGGCCGCGGGGAAGCTCCTACAATGAGCAGTTCTTC
CASSLRPRGSSYNEQFF
>TRBJ1-4|15|-|-|TRBV6-2/TRBV6-3
TGTGCCAGCAGTTACCGACAGCCCGAGAATGAAAAACTGTTTTTT
CASSYRQPENEKLFF
>TRBJ1-1|14|TRBD1|few|TRBV20-1
TGCAGTGCTAACCGACAGGGGGCAGGGACTGAAGCTTTCTTT
CSANRQGAGTEAFF
>TRBJ2-7|15|-|-|TRBV11-1
TGTGCCGGCAGCGGACGGAGGGATTTACCAAACGAGCAGTACTTC
CAGSGRRDLPNEQYF
>TRBJ2-1|15|-|-|TRBV3-1
TGTGCCAGCAGCCAAGTGAATAGGCCCTACAATGAGCAGTTCTTC
CASSQVNRPYNEQFF
>TRBJ1-1|14|-|few|TRBV7-9
TGTGCCAGCAGCTCGGGGAGCGGGAACACTGAAGCTTTCTTT
CASSSGSGNTEAFF
>TRBJ1-2|14|TRBD1|-|TRBV7-9
TGTGCCAGCAGAGACAGGGGAGGAAACTATGGCTACACCTTC
CASRDRGGNYGYTF
>TRBJ2-7|15|TRBD2|-|TRBV9
TGTGCCAGCAGCTCAGCCGGGACTACCCACAATGAGCAGTACTTC
CASSSAGTTHNEQYF
>TRBJ1-4|15|-|-|TRBV10-3
TGTGCCATCAGTGACTCCGGCCAGCTTAATGAAAAACTGTTTTTT
CAISDSGQLNEKLFF
>TRBJ2-5|15|TRBD2|many|TRBV6-5
TGTGCCAGCAGTCTACTAGCGGGAGTTGGGGAGACCCAGTACTTC
CASSLLAGVGETQYF
>TRBJ2-5|15|TRBD2|-|TRBV29-1
TGCAGCGTCACAGGGACTAGCGGGAAGATTGATGAGCAGTACTTC
CSVTGTSGKIDEQYF
>TRBJ1-5|16|-|-|TRBV24-1
TGTGCCACCAGTGACAACGACAGGCCTAGCAATCAGCCCCAGCATTTT
CATSDNDRPSNQPQHF
>TRBJ2-7|14|-|-|TRBV4-1
TGCGCCAGCAGCCAAGATGGGGTCTCCTACGAGCAGTACTTC
CASSQDGVSYEQYF
>TRBJ2-3|17|TRBD2|few|TRBV27
TGTGCCAGCAGTTTCCTAGGGACTAGCGGAAGCACAGATACGCAGTATTTT
CASSFLGTSGSTDTQYF
>TRBJ2-5|14|-|-|TRBV11-2
TGTGCCAGCAGCTTAGTTCGGAGCGAAGAGACCCAGTACTTC
CASSLVRSEETQYF
>TRBJ2-4|14|TRBD1|-|TRBV12-3/TRBV12-4
TGTGCCAGCACCCCGAGGGGGCCGGAGAACATTCAGTACTTC
CASTPRGPENIQYF
>TRBJ1-5|14|TRBD1|-|TRBV12-3/TRBV12-4
TGTGCCAGCAGTTCCGGACAGGAGGATCAGCCCCAGCATTTT
CASSSGQEDQPQHF
>TRBJ1-1|15|-|-|TRBV9
TGTGCCAGCAGCTCGCCCTCGGACAAGAACACTGAAGCTTTCTTT
CASSSPSDKNTEAFF
>TRBJ2-7|15|-|-|TRBV6-2/TRBV6-3
TGTGCCAGCAGACGGGACATAGACTCCTACAATGAGCAGTACTTC
CASRRDIDSYNEQYF
>TRBJ2-5|12|TRBD1|-|TRBV30
TGTGCCTGGAGATTAGGGGGCCATGAGCAGTACTTC
CAWRLGGHEQYF
>TRBJ2-4|16|-|-|TRBV5-1
TGCGCCAGCAGCAGGGACGAAAGATTAGCCAAAAACATTCAGTACTTC
CASSRDERLAKNIQYF
>TRBJ2-7|12|-|-|TRBV29-1
TGCAGCGTTGCGACAGTCGCGGACGAGCAGTACTTC
CSVATVADEQYF
>TRBJ1-1|14|TRBD1|-|TRBV19
TGTGCCAGTAGCCAGGGACAGGCTTTCGGGGGAGCTTTCTTT
CASSQGQAFGGAFF
>TRBJ2-4|15|TRBD1|-|TRBV14
TGTGCCAGCAGCCCTGACAGGGGTTTAGTCAATGAGCAGTACTTC
CASSPDRGLVNEQYF
>TRBJ2-4|14|TRBD1|-|TRBV29-1
TGCAGCGCTGAAGACAGGGGGGCCAAAAACATTCAGTACTTC
CSAEDRGAKNIQYF
>TRBJ1-2|12|TRBD1|-|TRBV29-1
TGCAGCGTCTCACAGGGGACCGATGGCTACACCTTC
CSVSQGTDGYTF
>TRBJ1-2|11|-|-|TRBV29-1
TGCAGCGTTCTTCGGACGGCTGGCTACACCTTC
CSVLRTAGYTF